One and the same sample provided the 24 T cell receptor beta chains below, sequenced in a study of T cells in Graves' hyperthyroidism and ophthalmopathy. Amplified TCR beta CDR3 regions came from RNA transcripts. The HTBI primer set was used in a first-round RT-PCR of the TCR CDR3. MiXCR was run by TCRdb on the multiplex PCR reads, yielding one entry per CDR3 protein. The table lists hundreds of thousands of distinct CDR3 sequences, over 35% of them singletons. Sequenced input: blood. The receptors were gathered from a man younger than 30 with Graves' hyperthyroidism.

J is TRBJ1-2 and V is TRBV29-1; D call uncertain. Looked up from germline, CDR1 is SQVTM and CDR2 is ANQGSEA. V was trimmed by 8 bases and J by 6 bases, leaving 13 bases between them. This CDR3 is 11 amino acids long. The CDR3 sequence: CSQGEGNGYTF. The CDR3 coding sequence is TGCAGCCAAGGAGAAGGGAATGGCTACACCTTC.

The sample holds many counts of this clonotype. The chain joins TRBV7-9 to TRBJ2-5; D possibly corresponds to TRBD1 (6 bases). In germline, CDR1 is SEHNR, CDR2 FQNEAQ (reference sequence). The CDR3 loop spans 13 amino acids. V lost 5 bases and J 5 bases, leaving 12 bases between the germline ends. The CDR3 region is CASSAQGIETQYF. The CDR3 coding sequence is TGTGCCAGCAGCGCGCAGGGGATCGAGACCCAGTACTTC.

CDR3 nucleotide sequence: TGTGCCAGCAGCCCCCAGGAGGGAGGCTACACCTTC. Translated, it gives CASSPQEGGYTF. The chain recombines TRBV12-3 or TRBV12-4 with TRBJ1-2; D is undetermined. The CDR3 has 12 residues. Trimming left V 6 bases short and J 8 bases short, with 13 bases between.

This chain links TRBV5-8 with TRBJ1-2, with TRBD1 matching 8 bases. The V gene's germline CDR1 is SGHTS and CDR2 YDEGEE. This CDR3 comprises 13 residues. With V trimmed by 4 bases and J by 6 bases, 5 bases remained unmatched. In DNA, the CDR3 is TGTGCCAGCAGCGCGACAGGGGTTAATGGCTACACCTTC. It is translated as CASSATGVNGYTF.

The V and J genes are TRBV5-4 and TRBJ2-7, with TRBD2 matching 10 bases. The V gene end was trimmed by 3 bases and the J gene end by 5 bases; junction bases not matched to a gene: 8. The germline gives CDR1 SGHNT, CDR2 YYREEE (reference sequence). This CDR3 has 15 residues. CDR3 in amino acids: CASSSIAGGFDEQYF. In DNA form, the CDR3 reads TGTGCCAGCAGCTCCATAGCGGGAGGATTCGACGAGCAGTACTTC.

This clonotype was seen repeatedly, ten times or more. The chain employs TRBV24-1 and TRBJ2-5; 12 bases are a match to TRBD1. This CDR3 contains 16 residues. Germline V gives CDR1 KGHDR, CDR2 SFDVKD. V was clipped by 4 bases and J by 5 bases; unmatched bases: 7. CDR3 region: CATSELGTGGGETQYF. Here the CDR3 DNA reads TGTGCCACCAGTGAGCTGGGGACAGGGGGCGGGGAGACCCAGTACTTC.

This clonotype was seen a handful of times. The chain couples TRBV10-3 to TRBJ1-4; unclear D gene. The V gene lost 10 bases and the J gene lost 5 bases, with 17 bases spanning the gap. This CDR3 has 14 residues. CDR1 and CDR2 from the germline V gene are ENHRY and SYGVKD. The CDR3 nucleotides are TGTGCCAGCAGCAAGTCTGATCAGAATGAAAAACTGTTTTTT. Amino acids: CASSKSDQNEKLFF.

This clonotype was recorded many times. The chain is built from TRBV4-1 and TRBJ1-5; D remains unclear. The CDR3 has 15 residues. Per the germline V gene, CDR1 is MGHRA and CDR2 is YSYEKL. V was cut by 3 bases and J by 1 base, with 10 bases left in between. The CDR3, as DNA: TGCGCCAGCAGCCACGAGGACGGAAGCAATCAGCCCCAGCATTTT. This gives the protein CASSHEDGSNQPQHF.

The V and J genes are TRBV2 and TRBJ2-3; a possible D gene is TRBD1 (5 bases). The V and J ends lost 10 bases and 0 bases respectively, with 14 bases between them. CDR3 length: 14 amino acids. Looked up from germline, CDR1 is SNHLY and CDR2 is FYNNEI. The DNA of the CDR3 is TGTGCCACCCAACGGACACTTAGCACAGATACGCAGTATTTT. Amino acid sequence: CATQRTLSTDTQYF.

The V and J genes are TRBV24-1 and TRBJ2-2; 7 bases are shared with TRBD1. V trimming: 12 bases; J trimming: 6 bases; junction bases outside the gene matches: 12. This CDR3 comprises 14 residues. Germline V gene data show CDR1 as KGHDR and CDR2 as SFDVKD. Written as DNA, the CDR3 is TGTGCCTCTACATCGACAGGGTACGCCGGGGAGCTGTTTTTT. Its translation: CASTSTGYAGELFF.

In this sample, this clonotype turned up a few times. This chain uses TRBV9 with TRBJ1-6; 7 bases map to TRBD1. The CDR3 length is 15 residues. Trimming cost V 4 bases and J 9 bases; bases outside gene matches: 10. Germline assignment: CDR1 SGDLS and CDR2 YYNGEE. The CDR3 loop reads CASSPRQGRRSPLHF. CDR3 bases: TGTGCCAGCAGCCCCAGACAGGGTAGGCGTTCACCCCTCCACTTT.

The J gene is TRBJ2-7, the V gene TRBV29-1; D not certain. The CDR3 covers 12 residues. Per the germline V gene, CDR1 is SQVTM and CDR2 is ANQGSEA. V lost 6 bases and J 0 bases, leaving 9 bases between the germline ends. CDR3 sequence reads: CSVETSSYEQYF. The CDR3 DNA follows: TGCAGCGTCGAGACATCCTCCTACGAGCAGTACTTC.

This clonotype was detected only a few times. This sequence joins TRBV18 and TRBJ1-6; tentative D call: TRBD1 (6 bases). The CDR3 is made up of 13 amino acids. V was cut by 4 bases and J by 8 bases, with 9 bases left in between. CDR1 is KGHSH and CDR2 is LQKENI in the germline V gene. Written as DNA, the CDR3 is TGTGCCAGCTCACGGGGGGCGGATTCACCCCTCCACTTT. It encodes CASSRGADSPLHF.

This clonotype was seen ten or more times. This chain connects TRBV9 to TRBJ2-6; D ambiguous. The V gene's germline CDR1 is SGDLS and CDR2 YYNGEE. The CDR3 totals 15 residues. Between the trimmed V and J ends, which lost 1 base and 0 bases, there was a span of 5 bases. The CDR3 region is CASSVMVSGANVLTF. The CDR3 DNA is TGTGCCAGCAGCGTAATGGTCTCTGGGGCCAACGTCCTGACTTTC.

The count of this clonotype is one. This chain links TRBV29-1 with TRBJ1-3, with D maybe TRBD1 (6 bases). The CDR3 totals 12 residues. Trimming removed 8 bases at V and 4 bases at J, with 12 bases between. Germline-derived CDR1 and CDR2 are SQVTM and ANQGSEA. The CDR3 DNA sequence: TGCAGCTTAACAGGGAACGGAAACACCATATATTTT. Translating gives CSLTGNGNTIYF.

The sample holds many counts of this clonotype. J is TRBJ2-7 and V is TRBV29-1; perhaps TRBD1 as D (7 bases). This CDR3 comprises 13 residues. V gave up 7 bases and J gave up 2 bases, with 15 bases separating them. CDR1 SQVTM and CDR2 ANQGSEA come from the germline V gene. The CDR3, as DNA: TGCAGCGCCGAGGACAGGACTACCTACGAGCAGTACTTC. This codes for CSAEDRTTYEQYF.

The sample holds a few counts of this clonotype. V usage is TRBV4-3 and J usage is TRBJ2-7; TRBD1 matches 10 bases. This CDR3 region has 13 residues. Per germline, CDR1 LGHNA and CDR2 YSLEER. J gave up 7 bases and V 1 base, and 1 base lay outside the gene matches. The DNA for the CDR3 is TGCGCCAGCAGCCAAGGACAGGGGGCGGAGCAGTACTTC. Amino acids: CASSQGQGAEQYF.

As concerns this clonotype: A read error may explain this, as a much larger clone is one base away. The chain couples TRBV2 to TRBJ1-3; possibly TRBD1 for D (6 bases). Trimming removed 8 bases from V and 5 bases from J, with 13 bases in between. The CDR3 length is 13 residues. CDR1 and CDR2 from the germline V gene are SNHLY and FYNNEI. The CDR3 bases are TGTGCCAGCGGGGGCCAAGATCGAAACACCATATATTTT. This codes for CASGGQDRNTIYF.

The V call is TRBV5-1, the J call TRBJ2-2; D is unclear. Trimming took off 0 bases at V and 0 bases at J, with 9 bases between the two ends. Germline CDR1 is SGHRS and CDR2 is YFSETQ. The CDR3 extends over 16 amino acids. CDR3 sequence (DNA): TGCGCCAGCAGCTTGGAAGGGCTACCGAACACCGGGGAGCTGTTTTTT. This gives the protein CASSLEGLPNTGELFF.

In the case of this clonotype: A much larger clonotype is one base distant, so this may be a read error. The chain carries TRBV4-2 and TRBJ1-2; weak D call: TRBD1 (5 bases). Trimming removed 1 base at V and 1 base at J, with 10 bases between. The V gene's germline CDR1 is LGHNA and CDR2 YNFKEQ. The CDR3 length is 15 residues. Written as DNA, the CDR3 is TGTGCCAGCAGCCAAGGGTTAGGGGATAACTATGGCTACACCTTC. Protein product: CASSQGLGDNYGYTF.

J is TRBJ1-3 and V is TRBV15; D remains unclear. Germline V gene data show CDR1 as LNHNV and CDR2 as YYDKDF (reference sequence). The V and J ends lost 0 bases and 12 bases respectively, with 12 bases between them. This CDR3 is 13 amino acids long. DNA of the CDR3: TGTGCCACCAGCAGAGATCAGGCGGATGACATATATTTT. Protein sequence: CATSRDQADDIYF.

This chain joins TRBV15 and TRBJ2-5, with D possibly TRBD2 on 6 matching bases. Trimming took 8 bases from V and 6 from J, leaving 19 bases between them. The length of the CDR3 is 14 residues. CDR1 and CDR2 from the germline V gene are LNHNV and YYDKDF (reference sequence). DNA of the CDR3: TGTGCCACCGACAGACCCGGGAGTGTCAAGACCCAGTACTTC. This gives the protein CATDRPGSVKTQYF.

V is TRBV20-1 and J is TRBJ2-7; TRBD2 agrees at 15 bases. Trimming took 2 bases from V and 2 from J; bases not matched to a gene: 7. Germline V lookup: CDR1 DFQATT, CDR2 SNEGSKA (reference sequence). This CDR3 is built from 17 residues. DNA of the CDR3: TGCAGTGCTAGAAGAATGGGACTAGCGGGAGGAACCTACGAGCAGTACTTC. It codes for CSARRMGLAGGTYEQYF.

This clonotype was counted between two and nine times. CDR3 residues: CSAKDNNQPQHF. The CDR3 DNA is TGCAGTGCCAAAGATAACAATCAGCCCCAGCATTTT. This chain connects TRBV20-1 to TRBJ1-5; D gene unclear. CDR1 is DFQATT, CDR2 SNEGSKA, per germline (reference sequence). There are 12 residues in the CDR3. Between the trimmed V and J ends, which lost 6 bases and 3 bases, there was a span of 9 bases.